The T cell receptor beta chain under discussion was sequenced for a study of blood T cell repertoires in COVID-19 (TCRdb year 2020). Some background on the complete study: Samples covering the acute and convalescent phases of COVID-19 were provided by collaborators in the United States, Italy and Spain. The prospective study material was composed of cDNA or gDNA derived from T cells, B-cell-depleted T cells, or PBMCs. Deeply sampled blood TCRbeta repertoires from subjects exposed to, actively infected with, or recovered from COVID-19 were included in the dataset. The repertoires were made available in a free public database intended to serve as a resource for research on the immune response to SARS-CoV-2. Samples were obtained from the ongoing ImmuneRACE study (first 160 participants) and from 1,254 subjects provided by 6 global collaborators. The sample metadata nearly always contained a de-identified subject ID, COVID-19 status, age in years and sex. Where available, HLA class I and class II types were obtained from metadata supplied by the sample provider rather than from assay-based typing. The investigation overall reported the following: The amount of clinical and demographic metadata varied by source and participant and was provided uncurated.

TCRbeta CDR3 regions were amplified from genomic DNA by means of the immunoSEQ Assay, a bias-controlled multiplex PCR. The authors processed their data as follows. The number of nucleated cells in each sample was estimated from the amplification of reference gene primers within the assay. To quantify the absolute abundance of each unique TCRbeta CDR3 rearrangement, sequence reads were collapsed and filtered. Productive Simpson clonality was computed per sample as the square root of Simpson's diversity index over productive rearrangements. Entries here come from immuneACCESS through TCRdb and include only in-frame sequences with V and J called. Some clones fail to appear in such tables; in the studies checked, an unresolved V gene covers under half of the shortfall, and the cause of the remainder is unknown. Clone size and the V and J calls come from that table; the DNA yielded D and trimming. Present in this sample are about 80,000 clones, roughly four fifths of which were seen just once. The ten top clones hold about a fifth of the sample.

Collaborating institutions collected whole blood in K2EDTA tubes following their own protocols. For TCRbeta analysis, collaborator samples were shipped as frozen whole blood, as isolated PBMCs, or as DNA extracted from either sample type. The cysteine opens and the phenylalanine closes a CDR3 of 12 amino acids. The sequence is cut down to CDR3 DNA, 36 bases in frame from base 1. V is pared back by 4 bases and J by 9 bases, with 11 bases lying between the germline termini. From the germline V gene, CDR1 is SGHRS and CDR2 is YFSETQ. In this sample, this clone turned up once. Its cognate antigen has yet to be identified. Qualities for individual bases were not recorded, and no much larger clone is one base off.

Recombination joined TRBV5-1 with TRBJ2-1; the D region possibly corresponds to TRBD2 (5 bases align). Input material: peripheral blood. The receptor was derived from a human donor in a cohort sampled during active COVID-19. DNA sequence: TGCGCCAGCAGCCCGGAGAGGGTTGAGCAGTTCTTC. Its product reads: CASSPERVEQFF.